This T cell receptor (beta chain) came from a study of cytomegalovirus exposure and HLA in healthy donors. PCR employed 60 Vbeta and 13 Jbeta primers. Sequencing was performed with immunoSEQ multiplex PCR; in TCRdb, only in-frame clones are kept and a portion is missing. The sample records 100,000 to 150,000 clones, about 85% being singletons. This clone was detected only a few times. Its matching antigen is unknown. All the people who gave samples were healthy bone marrow donors. Germline V gene sequence: CDR1 LGHNA, CDR2 YNFKEQ. J was trimmed by 8 bases and V by 0 bases; bases with no gene match: 6. This CDR3 comprises 15 residues. General study results and limits: Later analysis identified a missense DCLRE1C variant that was linked to TCR beta V- and J-gene trimming. It was in a later analysis that TCR association rates were seen to vary by HLA locus, highest for DRB1 and lowest for HLA-C.

The sequence was collected from a boy under 18 in good health and CMV-seronegative. The sequencing sample was made of PBMCs. The chain recombines TRBV4-2 with TRBJ1-4; 7 nucleotides line up with TRBD1. The CDR3 DNA reads as TGTGCCAGCAGCCAAGACAGGGGGTTGGGAGAAAAACTGTTTTTT. Its translation is CASSQDRGLGEKLFF.